This TCR beta chain was observed in a study of cytomegalovirus exposure and HLA in healthy donors. Findings of the study overall: An ancestry cluster, one associated with Asian ancestry, reportedly showed fewer N-insertions than the roughly 610-donor mean in a later analysis. About 87% or about 30% of the time was how often most TCR beta V segments were productive, according to an earlier analysis.

Comment on this clone: Antigen specificity is unknown.

PCR employed 60 Vbeta and 13 Jbeta primers. Assay used: immunoSEQ multiplex PCR; TCRdb lists only in-frame clones, some missing. The sample includes 80,000 to 130,000 clones, 65% to 90% seen only once; the top ten take 1.2%. Trimming left V 3 bases short and J 6 bases short, with 12 bases between. The CDR3 runs 14 residues. Germline CDR1 SGHNT, CDR2 YYREEE (reference sequence). The chain has TRBV5-4 and TRBJ1-4, with D possibly matching TRBD1 (5 bases). Sample: PBMCs. The clonotype was recovered from a young woman in good health and CMV-seronegative. DNA of the CDR3: TGTGCCAGCAGCTCACAGGTTAATGATGAAAAACTGTTTTTT. Translating it yields CASSSQVNDEKLFF.